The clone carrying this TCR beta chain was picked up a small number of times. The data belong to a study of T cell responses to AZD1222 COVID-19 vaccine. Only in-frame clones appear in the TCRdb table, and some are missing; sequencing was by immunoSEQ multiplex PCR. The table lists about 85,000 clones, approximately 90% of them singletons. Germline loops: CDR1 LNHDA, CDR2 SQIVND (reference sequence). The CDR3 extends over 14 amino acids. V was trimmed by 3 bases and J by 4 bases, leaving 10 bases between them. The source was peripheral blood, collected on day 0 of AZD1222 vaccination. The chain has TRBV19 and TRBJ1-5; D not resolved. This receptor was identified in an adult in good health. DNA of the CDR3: TGTGCCAGTAGTATCGGTTCCGTAAATCAGCCCCAGCATTTT. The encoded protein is CASSIGSVNQPQHF.